This T cell receptor (beta chain) is drawn from a study of T cell responses to AZD1222 COVID-19 vaccine. This CDR3 region has 14 residues. Trimming pared 0 bases from V and 7 bases from J, leaving 13 bases between. The germline CDR1 and CDR2 sequences are SGHNT and YYREEE (reference sequence). This table comes from immunoSEQ multiplex PCR, and its TCRdb copy is limited to in-frame clones, with some not included. The sample consists of 140,000 to 150,000 clones, approximately 89% of them appearing once. The rearrangement joins TRBV5-4 to TRBJ1-2; D uncertain. The TCR was taken from an adult in good health. The starting material was peripheral blood, obtained on day 0 of AZD1222 vaccination. Here the CDR3 DNA reads TGTGCCAGCAGCTTGGCCGGGTTGCGGGCTGGCTACACCTTC. Encoded protein: CASSLAGLRAGYTF.